The subject of this entry is one T cell receptor (beta chain). Its antigen is still unknown. CDR3 length: 11 residues. Trimming pared 3 bases from V and 2 bases from J, leaving 4 bases between. Germline V lookup: CDR1 GTSNPN, CDR2 SVGIG (reference sequence). The sample originates from a study of T cell clonotyping in hematopoietic cell transplantation. Overall study findings and caveats: Cells were unsorted, so CD4 and CD8 contributions were not separated.

Data came from immunoSEQ multiplex PCR; TCRdb stores just in-frame clones and leaves some out. The table has roughly 11,000 clones, approximately 89% seen once; the top ten hold 3% to 4.5%. The TCR was taken from a human donor who either received an allogeneic hematopoietic cell transplant for a myeloid malignancy or was a related donor (not recorded which). Some clones in this sample may be carry-over from other donors' samples. The rearrangement joins TRBV30 to TRBJ1-2; D is undetermined. The specimen sequenced was peripheral blood mononuclear cells. The chain's CDR3 is CAWRLNYGYTF. The CDR3 DNA reads TGTGCCTGGAGGCTAAACTATGGCTACACCTTC.